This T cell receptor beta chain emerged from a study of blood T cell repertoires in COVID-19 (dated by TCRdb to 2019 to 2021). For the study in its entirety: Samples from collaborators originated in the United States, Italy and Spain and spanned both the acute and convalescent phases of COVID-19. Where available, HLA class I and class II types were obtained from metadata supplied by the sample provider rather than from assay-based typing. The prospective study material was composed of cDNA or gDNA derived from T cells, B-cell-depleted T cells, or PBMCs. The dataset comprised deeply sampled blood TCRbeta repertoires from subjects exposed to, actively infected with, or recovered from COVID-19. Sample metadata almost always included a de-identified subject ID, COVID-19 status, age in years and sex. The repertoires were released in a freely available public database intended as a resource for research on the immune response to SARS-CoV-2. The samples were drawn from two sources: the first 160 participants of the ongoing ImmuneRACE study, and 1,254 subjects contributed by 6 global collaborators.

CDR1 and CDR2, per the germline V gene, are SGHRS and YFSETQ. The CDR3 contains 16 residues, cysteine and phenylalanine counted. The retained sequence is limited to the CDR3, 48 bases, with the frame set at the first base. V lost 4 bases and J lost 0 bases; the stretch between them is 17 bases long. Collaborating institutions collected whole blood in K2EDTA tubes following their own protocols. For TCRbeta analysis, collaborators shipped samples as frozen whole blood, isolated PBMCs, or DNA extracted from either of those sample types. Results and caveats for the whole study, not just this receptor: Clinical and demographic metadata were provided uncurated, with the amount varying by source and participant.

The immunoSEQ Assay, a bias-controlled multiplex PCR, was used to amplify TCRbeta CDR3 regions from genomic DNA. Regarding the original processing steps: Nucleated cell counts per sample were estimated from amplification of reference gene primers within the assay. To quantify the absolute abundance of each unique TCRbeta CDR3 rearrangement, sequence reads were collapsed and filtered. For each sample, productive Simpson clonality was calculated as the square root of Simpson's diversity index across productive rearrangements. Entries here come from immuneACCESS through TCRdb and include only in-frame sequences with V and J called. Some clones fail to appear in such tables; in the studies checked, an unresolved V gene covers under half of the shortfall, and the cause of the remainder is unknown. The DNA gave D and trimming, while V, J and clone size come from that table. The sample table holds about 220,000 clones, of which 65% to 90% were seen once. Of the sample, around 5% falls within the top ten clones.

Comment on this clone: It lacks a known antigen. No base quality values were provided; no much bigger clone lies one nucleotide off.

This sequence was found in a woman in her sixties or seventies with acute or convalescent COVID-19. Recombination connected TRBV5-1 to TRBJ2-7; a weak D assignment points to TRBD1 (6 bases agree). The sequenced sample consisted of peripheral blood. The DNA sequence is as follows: TGCGCCAGCAGCGAAGCCCGGGACACCCGCTCCTACGAGCAGTACTTC. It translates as CASSEARDTRSYEQYF.